This T cell receptor beta chain was profiled in a study of blood T cells in healthy people across ages. The CDR3 covers 14 residues. V was pared by 2 bases and J by 1 base, with 8 bases between. Note on this clonotype: As yet, its antigen is unknown.

General observations from the study: Among T cells, TCR beta diversity per million cells dropped roughly linearly as age rose.

Together with a sample-barcoded 5' primer, a J-beta primer mix was included in a second PCR lasting roughly 6 to 12 cycles. Each TCR beta cDNA got a 12-nucleotide random molecular identifier. TCRdb processed the 5' RACE reads anew with MiXCR; each CDR3 protein has one entry. In the table there are about a million distinct CDR3 sequences, roughly 51% of which are singletons. Extraction yielded at least 5 micrograms of total RNA per sample. This TCR came from a woman aged 55-69 years in good health. What was sequenced was blood. The genes are TRBV12-3 or TRBV12-4 and TRBJ2-5; no clear D gene. The CDR3 nucleotides read TGTGCCAGCAGTTTATTCCAACTCCAAGAGACCCAGTACTTC. Its translation is CASSLFQLQETQYF.